This T cell receptor (beta chain) is drawn from a study of blood T cell repertoires in COVID-19. At the level of the study: Sites in the United States, Italy and Spain provided acute and convalescent COVID-19 samples.

V lost 3 bases and J lost 5, with 11 bases in between. The length of the CDR3 is 15 residues. Per germline, CDR1 KGHSH and CDR2 LQKENI. Recruitment covered 25 or so US areas and drew participants whose ages spanned about 18 to 95 years. Donors were grouped by their self-reported clinical history. Per the study methods: Reference gene primer amplification gave estimated nucleated cell counts. The protocol was immunoSEQ multiplex PCR, while the TCRdb copy is restricted to in-frame clones and leaves out a portion. V, J and clone size derive from that table, while D and trimming were established from the DNA sequence. The data contain about 160,000 clones, about four fifths of them singletons.

The rearrangement links TRBV18 to TRBJ1-6; D remains unclear. This sequence originates from a woman aged 55-69 years who had recovered from COVID-19. The sample comprised PBMCs or T cells enriched from blood (not recorded which). CDR3 loop: CASSPTRNNNSPLHF. In DNA form, the CDR3 reads TGTGCCAGCTCACCCACGAGAAATAATAATTCACCCCTCCACTTT.